The present entry profiles one T cell receptor (beta chain) with its context. Its target is unknown. Assay: immunoSEQ multiplex PCR; the TCRdb copy retains only in-frame clones and omits some. Among about 47,000 clones listed, approximately 87% were seen once. This specimen belongs to a study of T cell clones after liver transplantation. Study background: In this trial, immunosuppression withdrawal was attempted within 2 years of liver transplant. Third-party-reactive TCRbeta sequences from pre-transplant mixed lymphocyte reactions served as antigen-independent comparators. Draws occurred before transplant, before withdrawal, and after complete or failed withdrawal. Study-wide results and limits: Low donor cell numbers restricted donor-reactive repertoire measurement in a couple of subjects.

Germline CDR1 and CDR2: MDHEN and SYDVKM. Trimming took off 10 bases at V and 0 bases at J, with 13 bases between the two ends. This CDR3 contains 14 residues. V gene TRBV28 combines with J gene TRBJ2-4; the D is unclear. This receptor was obtained from a human patient who received a liver transplant. T cells may partly derive from the graft donor. The sequences come from CD8+ T cells from blood, collected 12 months after liver transplant. The DNA for the CDR3 is TGTGCCACCTCGCTGGTTTTAGCCAAAAACATTCAGTACTTC. It encodes CATSLVLAKNIQYF.